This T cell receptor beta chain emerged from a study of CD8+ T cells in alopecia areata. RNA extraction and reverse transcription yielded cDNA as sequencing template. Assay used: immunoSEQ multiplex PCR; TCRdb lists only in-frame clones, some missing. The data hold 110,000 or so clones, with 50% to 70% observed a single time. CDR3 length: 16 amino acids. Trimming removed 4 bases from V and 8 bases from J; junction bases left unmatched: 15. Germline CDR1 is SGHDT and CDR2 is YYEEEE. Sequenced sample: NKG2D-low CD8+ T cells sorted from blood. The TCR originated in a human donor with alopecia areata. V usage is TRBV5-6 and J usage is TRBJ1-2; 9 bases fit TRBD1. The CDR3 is CASSRLVWDRDGGYTF. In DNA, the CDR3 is TGTGCCAGCAGCCGCTTAGTATGGGACAGGGATGGAGGCTACACCTTC.